This T cell receptor beta chain was identified during a study of vaccination effects on CD4 cells after COVID-19. Study information: Post-vaccine sampling occurred a median 72 days after the second dose.

Data came from immunoSEQ multiplex PCR; TCRdb stores just in-frame clones and leaves some out. The table has about 59,000 clones, about 78% seen once. Expansion of antigen-specific CD4+ T cells with viral peptide pools was carried out by the ViraFEST assay before sequencing. At the end of more than 8 days of culture, CD4+ T cells were isolated. Two doses of BNT162b2 or mRNA-1273 vaccine were administered to participants. Previously uninfected by SARS-CoV-2, the vaccine recipients also showed negative nucleocapsid antibodies. This clone came up a few times. Its antigen remains unidentified. This TCR was sampled from a human donor who received a COVID-19 vaccine. Sequenced here: CD4+ T cells from PBMCs cultured with HCoV-OC43 spike peptides, sampled after COVID-19 vaccination. Documented subset: HCoV-OC43 spike overlapping peptide pool stimulation.

The CDR3 DNA is TGCAGTGCTAGTTGGACTAGCGGGGGACTAGCCAAAAACATTCAGTACTTC. It yields the protein CSASWTSGGLAKNIQYF. The chain links TRBV20-1 to TRBJ2-4; 13 nucleotides agree with TRBD2. This CDR3 region has 17 residues. The germline gives CDR1 DFQATT, CDR2 SNEGSKA (reference sequence). V lost 3 bases to trimming and J lost 0 bases; unmatched junction nucleotides: 5.